This T cell receptor (beta chain) derives from a study of blood T cells in healthy people across ages. The study's findings and limits: Relative to aged donors, long-lived donors carried more naive CD4+ cells and displayed higher diversity.

Germline V gene sequence: CDR1 DFQATT, CDR2 SNEGSKA (reference sequence). V lost 3 bases and J lost 6, with 21 bases in between. There are 16 residues in the CDR3. A note on this clonotype: Antigen unknown.

Alongside a J-beta primer mix, a sample-barcoded 5' primer served in a second PCR lasting about 7 to 12 cycles. TCRdb reprocessed the 5' RACE reads via MiXCR and lists one record per CDR3 protein. This sample has about 680,000 distinct CDR3 sequences; approximately 50% occur once, and the top ten carry 25% to 35%. Each sample provided at least 5 micrograms of extracted total RNA. J is TRBJ1-5 and V is TRBV20-1; D is perhaps TRBD1 (5 bases). The material sequenced was blood. The clonotype was recovered from a woman aged 60-75 years in good health. The CDR3 nucleotides read TGCAGTGCTAGGATGGGTGGGGCTTGGGTTAGTCAGCCCCAGCATTTT. This gives the protein CSARMGGAWVSQPQHF.